Described below is a single TCR beta chain sequence and its context. Its specificity is not known. This sample was taken from a study of T cell responses to AZD1222 COVID-19 vaccine. Turning to the study itself: Samples with a second dose at about 4 or about 12 weeks were pooled together. General study results and limits: Two AZD1222 administrations were followed by greater Spike-specific TCR breadth and depth. Clonal diversity was possibly underestimated, and the donors were mostly white British, with more females. Repertoires were collected only later (after the peak T cell response had occurred).

The CDR3 loop spans 13 amino acids. CDR1 is SGHVS and CDR2 is FQNEAQ in the germline V gene. The V end was cut by 5 bases, the J end by 8 bases, with 12 bases between. Using immunoSEQ multiplex PCR, the repertoire was profiled, and TCRdb retains in-frame clones only, with some absent. The sample consists of some 150,000 clones, approximately 89% of them appearing once. This clonotype originated in an adult in good health. The J gene is TRBJ2-2, the V gene TRBV7-8; possibly TRBD1 for D (6 bases). The source material was peripheral blood, sampled on day 0 of AZD1222 vaccination. This chain's CDR3 is CASSGTSRGELFF. The CDR3 region has the DNA TGTGCCAGCAGCGGGACAAGCCGGGGGGAGCTGTTTTTT.